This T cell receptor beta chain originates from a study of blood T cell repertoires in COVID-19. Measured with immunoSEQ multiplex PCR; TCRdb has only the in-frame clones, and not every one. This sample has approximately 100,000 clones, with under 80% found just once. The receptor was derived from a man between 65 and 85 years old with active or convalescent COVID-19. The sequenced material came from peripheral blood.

CDR3 in DNA: TGTGCCAGCAGTACACAGGGTTATTATGAAAAACTGTTTTTT. Translation: CASSTQGYYEKLFF. J is TRBJ1-4 and V is TRBV6-5; D is perhaps TRBD1 (6 bases). This CDR3 comprises 14 residues. Germline lookup yields CDR1 MNHEY and CDR2 SVGAGI. Between the trimmed V and J ends, which lost 5 bases and 6 bases, there was a span of 13 bases.